Below are 11 T cell receptor beta chains sequenced from a single sample in a study of cytomegalovirus exposure and HLA in healthy donors. The method was immunoSEQ multiplex PCR; TCRdb's version includes in-frame clones alone and lacks a portion of them. Here the sample spans 50,000 to 80,000 clones, around 95% being singletons. Specimen: PBMCs. Receptor source: a woman aged 18-29 years in good health and CMV-seropositive.

The gene calls are TRBV15 and TRBJ1-4; D is perhaps TRBD1 (6 bases). Germline assignment: CDR1 LNHNV and CDR2 YYDKDF (reference sequence). The CDR3 length is 16 residues. V lost 7 bases and J lost 2, with 17 bases in between. The CDR3 reads CATNEGVDTTNEKLFF. CDR3 sequence (DNA): TGTGCCACCAATGAGGGGGTGGATACGACTAATGAAAAACTGTTTTTT.

The chain is built from TRBV15 and TRBJ1-2, with D uncertain. Trimming left V 5 bases short and J 6 bases short, with 10 bases between. There are 12 residues in the CDR3. The germline CDR1 and CDR2 sequences are LNHNV and YYDKDF (reference sequence). The DNA for the CDR3 is TGTGCCACCAGCCTAAGAGGGAATGGCTACACCTTC. This translates into CATSLRGNGYTF.

The chain couples TRBV5-6 to TRBJ2-5, with a possible D match to TRBD1 (6 bases). V was trimmed by 4 bases and J by 1 base, leaving 8 bases between them. Germline CDR1 and CDR2: SGHDT and YYEEEE. The CDR3 totals 13 residues. CDR3 amino acids: CASSLRGQETQYF. CDR3 bases: TGTGCCAGCAGCCTCAGGGGCCAAGAGACCCAGTACTTC.

The chain employs TRBV29-1 and TRBJ2-1, with D possibly TRBD2 on 7 matching bases. V was pared by 4 bases and J by 7 bases, with 17 bases between. The V gene's germline CDR1 is SQVTM and CDR2 ANQGSEA. CDR3 length equals 14 residues. CDR3: CSVVREGEGNEQFF. The CDR3 DNA sequence: TGCAGCGTTGTCAGGGAGGGGGAAGGGAATGAGCAGTTCTTC.

This clone was seen only once. The chain employs TRBV4-1 and TRBJ2-5, with TRBD1 identical over 7 bases. Germline values: CDR1 MGHRA, CDR2 YSYEKL. CDR3 length: 16 amino acids. V was clipped by 0 bases and J by 3 bases; unmatched bases: 7. CDR3 DNA sequence: TGCGCCAGCAGCCAAGAGGTGTTCGACAGGGAAGAGACCCAGTACTTC. Amino acids: CASSQEVFDREETQYF.

V is TRBV18 and J is TRBJ2-2; 7 bases agree with TRBD2. The CDR3 loop spans 16 amino acids. Germline loops: CDR1 KGHSH, CDR2 LQKENI. Trimming cost V 3 bases and J 1 base; bases outside gene matches: 5. CDR3 in DNA: TGTGCCAGCTCACCGCCGGGACTACAGAACACCGGGGAGCTGTTTTTT. Amino acids: CASSPPGLQNTGELFF.

V is TRBV19 and J is TRBJ2-7, with D hard to call. The germline V gene encodes CDR1 LNHDA and CDR2 SQIVND (reference sequence). CDR3 length: 13 amino acids. Trimming pared 3 bases from V and 3 bases from J, leaving 9 bases between. CDR3 residues: CASSIELRYEQYF. The DNA of the CDR3 is TGTGCCAGTAGTATCGAACTGCGCTACGAGCAGTACTTC.

The chain uses TRBV15 and TRBJ2-5; D not certain. Germline lookup yields CDR1 LNHNV and CDR2 YYDKDF (reference sequence). The CDR3 sequence is 14 residues long. V was shortened by 5 bases and J by 2 bases, with 12 bases between the two germline ends. The CDR3 DNA sequence: TGTGCCACCAGCCGACGACTGAAACAAGAGACCCAGTACTTC. It is translated as CATSRRLKQETQYF.

This chain connects TRBV15 to TRBJ1-1; 9 nucleotides align to TRBD1. Germline V gene data show CDR1 as LNHNV and CDR2 as YYDKDF (reference sequence). This CDR3 is built from 16 residues. Trimming took 0 bases from V and 3 from J; bases not matched to a gene: 5. CDR3 protein: CATSRDLNRGHTEAFF. CDR3 sequence (DNA): TGTGCCACCAGCAGAGATCTCAACAGGGGGCACACTGAAGCTTTCTTT.

The V gene is TRBV6-5, the J gene TRBJ2-3; a weak D match, TRBD2 (6 bases). The V end was cut by 1 base, the J end by 1 base, with 12 bases between. Germline V gene sequence: CDR1 MNHEY, CDR2 SVGAGI. The CDR3 consists of 16 residues. In DNA form, the CDR3 reads TGTGCCAGCAGTTACTTTAGCGGAGCTCGCACAGATACGCAGTATTTT. Its translation is CASSYFSGARTDTQYF.

CDR3 DNA: TGTGCCAGCAGTGGGTCGACAGCTCTGGTCCACGAGCAGTACTTC. It specifies CASSGSTALVHEQYF. This chain links TRBV2 with TRBJ2-7; tentative D call: TRBD1 (5 bases). Trimming shortened V by 4 bases and J by 5 bases, and 18 bases separated the two germline ends. This CDR3 is 15 amino acids long. Germline CDR1 SNHLY, CDR2 FYNNEI.